This TCR beta chain originates from a study of neurological immune-mediated disorders. Study-level points and caveats: No CDR3 amino acid sequences were shared by expanded clones across subjects, suggesting private repertoires in all groups.

Each CDR3 protein is one row after TCRdb ran MiXCR on the 5' RACE reads. The top ten clones hold 6% to 8% of a sample with under 70,000 distinct CDR3 sequences, under 3.5% of them seen once. The table lists this clonotype with many counts. No antigen is known for it. The sequencing input was PBMCs. This clonotype was obtained from a woman in her fifties or sixties with multiple sclerosis.

The CDR3 region has the DNA TGCGCCAGCAGCCCGAGGACAGGGGGTGGGGAGCTGTTTTTT. Residues: CASSPRTGGGELFF. J is TRBJ2-2 and V is TRBV5-1; 10 positions agree with TRBD1. The CDR3 runs to 14 residues. Germline V gene sequence: CDR1 SGHRS, CDR2 YFSETQ. V dropped 4 bases and J dropped 8; count of bases not matched to a gene: 5.